The T cell receptor beta chain described here comes from a study of CD8+CD57+ T cells in acquired aplastic anemia. Overall study results and limits: The study identified almost 30 CD8+ CDR3 sequences shared by patients and controls.

Previously, flow cytometry had revealed CD8+CD57+ cell expansion in the patients chosen for sequencing. TCR beta VDJ and CDR3 profiles were obtained from a genomic DNA template. TCRdb re-analysed the reads in MiXCR, keeping a single row per CDR3 protein. The profile covers roughly 200,000 distinct CDR3 sequences, with about 60% appearing a single time and 40% to 50% taken by the ten largest. Of note for this clonotype: What it binds is not known.

The CDR3 sequence is 14 residues long. CDR1 and CDR2 (germline): KGHDR, SFDVKD. The sequenced material came from sorted CD4+, CD8+, or CD8+CD57+ T cells (not recorded which) from PBMCs. The J gene is TRBJ1-4, the V gene TRBV24-1; TRBD1 might be the D (5 bases). This receptor was obtained from a human donor with aplastic anemia. The CDR3 DNA reads TGTTCCATCAGTGATGTGGGGCAGGATGAAAAACTGTTTTTT. Translation gives CSISDVGQDEKLFF.